The T cell receptor beta chain under discussion was sequenced for a study of cytomegalovirus exposure and HLA in healthy donors. Study conclusions and caveats: Associated with HLA alleles at 0.05 false discovery rate in a later analysis were 16,951 TCR beta sequences. Per published reports, the classifier diagnosed cytomegalovirus status with high specificity and sensitivity. Cytomegalovirus-associated TCR beta chains were listed, numbering 150 to 200.

A multiplex PCR was run with 60 Vbeta primers and 13 Jbeta primers. The assay was immunoSEQ multiplex PCR, and TCRdb's table has in-frame clones only and misses some. The sample totals 95,000 to 150,000 clones. As concerns this clone: Its target is not known.

V lost 2 bases to trimming and J lost 5 bases, with 11 bases between them. This CDR3 has 13 amino acids. Germline-derived CDR1 and CDR2 are SGHKS and YYEKEE (reference sequence). The chain couples TRBV5-5 to TRBJ2-7; a weak D match, TRBD1 (5 bases). Sample: PBMCs. The receptor comes from a man aged 25 to 40 in good health and CMV-seronegative. The DNA of the CDR3 is TGTGCCAGCAGCTTTAGGGGTCGGGACGAGCAGTACTTC. The encoded protein is CASSFRGRDEQYF. Filled out from reference TRBV5-5 and TRBJ2-7, the complete variable domain reads DAGVTQSPTHLIKTRGQQVTLRCSPISGHKSVSWYQQVLGQGPQFIFQYYEKEERGRGNFPDRFSARQFPNYSSELNVNALLLGDSALYLCASSFRGRDEQYFGPGTRLTVT.